The rows below give T cell receptor beta chains drawn from one sample of a study of T cell responses to AZD1222 COVID-19 vaccine. This table comes from immunoSEQ multiplex PCR, and its TCRdb copy is limited to in-frame clones, with some not included. The top ten clones hold approximately 1.5% of a sample with about 150,000 clones, roughly 90% of them seen once. Sequencing used peripheral blood, obtained 28 days after the second AZD1222 dose. The receptors shown here come from an adult who received the AZD1222 COVID-19 vaccine. CDR3s include the opening cysteine and the closing phenylalanine or tryptophan. Each record gives: J gene, D gene, V gene, clone size, CDR3 DNA, CDR3 protein. The D gene is left open where the match is weak. Expanded clones get a size class; other rows say once, few or many, or leave the size out.

>TRBJ1-2|-|TRBV29-1|-
TGCAGCGTTGAGTACGGGCTCTATGGCTACACCTTC
CSVEYGLYGYTF
>TRBJ2-7|-|TRBV27|few
TGTGCCAGCAGGGACATCACCTACGAGCAGTACTTC
CASRDITYEQYF
>TRBJ1-5|-|TRBV28|-
TGTGCCAGCAGGAAACACGCGGATAGCAATCAGCCCCAGCATTTT
CASRKHADSNQPQHF
>TRBJ2-2|TRBD1|TRBV2|-
TGTGCCAGCACTACGACAGGGGGCGCGAATTCGAGGGAGCTGTTTTTT
CASTTTGGANSRELFF
>TRBJ1-1|-|TRBV10-2|-
TGCGCCAGCAGTGAGTCTAGGGTATGGAACACTGAAGCTTTCTTT
CASSESRVWNTEAFF
>TRBJ2-7|-|TRBV28|once
TGTGCCAGCAGTTTATGGGGCGGACAGACCTACGAGCAGTACTTC
CASSLWGGQTYEQYF
>TRBJ2-2|-|TRBV6-5|-
TGTGCCAGCAGTTATAGCCGGGATACCGGGGAGCTGTTTTTT
CASSYSRDTGELFF
>TRBJ1-3|TRBD1|TRBV6-1|-
TGTGCCAGCAGGGAATCGACAGGGGCGAGTGGAAACACCATATATTTT
CASRESTGASGNTIYF
>TRBJ1-1|TRBD1|TRBV15|-
TGTGCCACCAGCAGCCACAGGGGCGCTGAAGCTTTCTTT
CATSSHRGAEAFF
>TRBJ2-1|TRBD2|TRBV11-3|once
TGTGCCAGCAGCTTAGGCACCCTAGCGGGAGCGAACTACAATGAGCAGTTCTTC
CASSLGTLAGANYNEQFF
>TRBJ1-1|-|TRBV19|-
TGTGCCAGTAGTAAAATGGACAGCAACGCTGAAGCTTTCTTT
CASSKMDSNAEAFF
>TRBJ1-4|-|TRBV2|-
TGTGCCAGCAGGGCTTATAGGGGGGTTAATGAAAAACTGTTTTTT
CASRAYRGVNEKLFF
>TRBJ1-3|-|TRBV19|-
TGTGCCAGTAGTACCCAGGGAGCTGGAAACACCATATATTTT
CASSTQGAGNTIYF
>TRBJ2-5|TRBD2|TRBV5-4|-
TGTGCCAGCAGGCCTTCACTAGCGCCTGGGGGGGAGACCCAGTACTTC
CASRPSLAPGGETQYF
>TRBJ2-3|-|TRBV3-1/TRBV3-2|-
TGTGCCAGCAGCCAAACTCCTGGGGGAGACCCAGATACGCAGTATTTT
CASSQTPGGDPDTQYF
>TRBJ2-7|TRBD1|TRBV27|-
TGTGCCAGCAGTTCGACAGGGCAGAAGCAGTACTTC
CASSSTGQKQYF
>TRBJ1-1|-|TRBV4-1|once
TGCGCCCGCAGCCGACAAGGGGTAGTTCGCATGAACACTGAAGCTTTCTTT
CARSRQGVVRMNTEAFF
>TRBJ2-1|TRBD1|TRBV9|-
TGTGCCAGCAGCGTAGGGACAGGGGGCTTGAATGAGCAGTTCTTC
CASSVGTGGLNEQFF
>TRBJ2-1|-|TRBV4-1|-
TGCGCCAGCAGCCACCAAACTCTCGGGTCGCGTGAGCAGTTCTTC
CASSHQTLGSREQFF
>TRBJ1-5|-|TRBV30|-
TGTGCCTGGAGTGTGAGGTCAGGGACTCCGCCCCAGCATTTT
CAWSVRSGTPPQHF
>TRBJ1-4|-|TRBV28|-
TGTGCCAGCGAGGGGTCTAATGAAAAACTGTTTTTT
CASEGSNEKLFF
>TRBJ1-1|TRBD1|TRBV19|-
TGTGCCAGTAGTACGAGGGACAGGAGAATGAACACTGAAGCTTTCTTT
CASSTRDRRMNTEAFF
>TRBJ2-3|-|TRBV11-1|once
TGTGCCAGCAGCTCCCGACTATCTAGCACAGATACGCAGTATTTT
CASSSRLSSTDTQYF
>TRBJ1-1|-|TRBV2|-
TGTGCCAGCGGACCGGGGAGGGGCTCTGAAGCTTTCTTT
CASGPGRGSEAFF
>TRBJ2-3|TRBD1|TRBV7-8|-
TGTGCCAGCAGCCTGGGACAGACCACAGATACGCAGTATTTT
CASSLGQTTDTQYF
>TRBJ2-1|TRBD1|TRBV14|-
TGTGCCAGCAGCTCCGACAGGGCCTCCTACAATGAGCAGTTCTTC
CASSSDRASYNEQFF
>TRBJ1-1|TRBD1|TRBV7-9|-
TGTGCCAGCAGCTCCCCGGCAGGGGGGATGAACACTGAAGCTTTCTTT
CASSSPAGGMNTEAFF
>TRBJ2-1|-|TRBV7-2|-
TGTGCCAGCAGCTCCGGCTTAGGCAATGAGCAGTTCTTC
CASSSGLGNEQFF
>TRBJ2-3|-|TRBV30|-
TGTGCCTGGTCCGTTGTAGGGGGGGATACGCAGTATTTT
CAWSVVGGDTQYF
>TRBJ2-7|-|TRBV5-1|-
TGCGCCAGCAGCCTGTTACCGGGACTTCCCTACGAGCAGTACTTC
CASSLLPGLPYEQYF
>TRBJ2-1|TRBD2|TRBV11-1|-
TGTGCCAGCAGCCCCCTGACTAGCGGGAGTTACAATGAGCAGTTCTTC
CASSPLTSGSYNEQFF
>TRBJ2-1|-|TRBV6-5|-
TGTGCCAGCAGCAAAACAGGGAGGAGTGAGCAGTTCTTC
CASSKTGRSEQFF
>TRBJ2-3|TRBD2|TRBV5-1|few
TGCGCCAGCAGCTTAGGGACTAGCCCCACAGATACGCAGTATTTT
CASSLGTSPTDTQYF
>TRBJ2-2|-|TRBV3-1/TRBV3-2|-
TGTGCCAGCAGCCAAGATCAGCGGAACACCGGGGAGCTGTTTTTT
CASSQDQRNTGELFF
>TRBJ2-1|TRBD1|TRBV5-6|-
TGTGCCAGCAGCCCTAACGGGGACAGGGGAATTTACAATGAGCAGTTCTTC
CASSPNGDRGIYNEQFF
>TRBJ2-1|TRBD1|TRBV9|-
TGTGCCAGCAGCGAACAGGGGGCACCCTACAATGAGCAGTTCTTC
CASSEQGAPYNEQFF
>TRBJ2-2|-|TRBV5-4|-
TGTGCCAGCAGCTTGGGTGGCGGGAAGACCGGGGAGCTGTTTTTT
CASSLGGGKTGELFF
>TRBJ2-3|TRBD2|TRBV4-1|once
TGCGCCAGCAGCCAAGGGGTTAGCGGGGTGGAGGGTACGCAGTATTTT
CASSQGVSGVEGTQYF
>TRBJ1-6|-|TRBV12-3/TRBV12-4|-
TGTGCCAGCAGTTTCGAGAATTCACCCCTCCACTTT
CASSFENSPLHF
>TRBJ1-2|TRBD1|TRBV6-5|-
TGTGCCAGCAGAACCGGGACAGGGAACTATGGCTACACCTTC
CASRTGTGNYGYTF
>TRBJ2-7|-|TRBV6-5|-
TGTGCCAGCAGTTACTCGGGTCTACTGAACGAGCAGTACTTC
CASSYSGLLNEQYF
>TRBJ1-4|TRBD1|TRBV28|-
TGTGCCAGCAGTTTTCAGGGGGCGAAAGAAAAACTGTTTTTT
CASSFQGAKEKLFF
>TRBJ1-2|TRBD1|TRBV4-2|-
TGTGCCAGCAGCCAGGAGACAGGGGGCGGTGGCTACACCTTC
CASSQETGGGGYTF
>TRBJ2-7|-|TRBV2|-
TGTGCCAGCAGTGAAGCGCGGCGGATCCAGCCCATCTACGAGCAGTACTTC
CASSEARRIQPIYEQYF
>TRBJ1-4|TRBD1|TRBV7-9|-
TGTGCCAGCAGCCCACGGACAGGGGATTTGGCTAATGAAAAACTGTTTTTT
CASSPRTGDLANEKLFF
>TRBJ1-4|TRBD1|TRBV6-6|once
TGTGCCAGCAGTAAGACGACGGGACAGGGGCGGGAAAAACTGTTTTTT
CASSKTTGQGREKLFF
>TRBJ1-2|-|TRBV12-3/TRBV12-4|-
TGTGCCAGCCAAACAGGGCTCGGCTACACCTTC
CASQTGLGYTF
>TRBJ2-5|-|TRBV11-3|-
TGTGCCAGCAGCTTCCCCCTGGTCCCGCAAGAGACCCAGTACTTC
CASSFPLVPQETQYF
>TRBJ2-7|TRBD1|TRBV30|few
TGTGCCTGGATTCGGGACAGTAATAAGCAGTACTTC
CAWIRDSNKQYF
>TRBJ1-1|TRBD1|TRBV6-5|-
TGTGCCAGCAGAACCTTGGGACAGCTAAACACTGAAGCTTTCTTT
CASRTLGQLNTEAFF
>TRBJ2-3|-|TRBV7-2|-
TGTGCCAGCAGCGCTGGAGGTACGCAGTATTTT
CASSAGGTQYF
>TRBJ1-6|-|TRBV6-1|-
TGTGCCAGCAGTGACACTGATTTTGGCCTTTTTAATTCACCCCTCCACTTT
CASSDTDFGLFNSPLHF
>TRBJ1-1|-|TRBV9|once
TGTGCCAGCAGCCCAAGCTGGCGGGAGAACACTGAAGCTTTCTTT
CASSPSWRENTEAFF
>TRBJ1-2|-|TRBV6-1|-
TGTGCCAGCAGTGAAATAGGGGGGAAAGGTGGTGGCTACACCTTC
CASSEIGGKGGGYTF
>TRBJ1-1|-|TRBV5-5|-
TGTGCCAGCAGCTCCCAGGGGATGGTTCACACTGAAGCTTTCTTT
CASSSQGMVHTEAFF
>TRBJ2-7|-|TRBV28|few
TGTGCCAGCAGCCCAGGGGGGCTCACAGGCCACGAGCAGTACTTC
CASSPGGLTGHEQYF
>TRBJ1-2|TRBD1|TRBV6-5|-
TGTGCCAGCAGTTCCCTCGGGACAGCTACTTACTATGGCTACACCTTC
CASSSLGTATYYGYTF
>TRBJ2-2|TRBD1|TRBV5-5|-
TGTGCCAGCAGCTTGGCGGTGGGACAGGGTATCGTCACCGGGGAGCTGTTTTTT
CASSLAVGQGIVTGELFF